The present T cell receptor beta chain was sequenced within a study of cytomegalovirus exposure and HLA in healthy donors. J was trimmed by 7 bases and V by 6 bases; bases with no gene match: 13. The CDR3 runs to 15 residues. The V gene's germline CDR1 is SNHLY and CDR2 FYNNEI. The PCR ran on 60 Vbeta and 13 Jbeta primers. The repertoire was sequenced with immunoSEQ multiplex PCR; TCRdb's copy has only in-frame clones and lacks some. The sample contains 150,000 to 200,000 clones, around three quarters of which appear only once. Sequencing was done on a sample of PBMCs. This TCR was recovered from a woman aged 50 to 60 in good health and CMV-seronegative. The chain couples TRBV2 to TRBJ1-1, with 8 bases aligning to TRBD1. Here the CDR3 DNA reads TGTGCCAGCAGACCCAAGCCGACAGGGGAGGGTGAAGCTTTCTTT. It encodes CASRPKPTGEGEAFF.